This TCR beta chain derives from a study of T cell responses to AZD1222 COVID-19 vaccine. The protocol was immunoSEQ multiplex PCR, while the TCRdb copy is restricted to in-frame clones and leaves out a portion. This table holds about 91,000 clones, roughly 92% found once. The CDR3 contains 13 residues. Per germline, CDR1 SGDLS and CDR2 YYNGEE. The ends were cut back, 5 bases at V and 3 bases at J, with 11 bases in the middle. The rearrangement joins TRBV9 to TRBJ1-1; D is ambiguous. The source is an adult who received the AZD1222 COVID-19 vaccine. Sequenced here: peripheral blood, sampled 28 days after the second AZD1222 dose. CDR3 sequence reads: CASSPRPDTEAFF. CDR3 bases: TGTGCCAGCAGTCCCCGTCCGGACACTGAAGCTTTCTTT.